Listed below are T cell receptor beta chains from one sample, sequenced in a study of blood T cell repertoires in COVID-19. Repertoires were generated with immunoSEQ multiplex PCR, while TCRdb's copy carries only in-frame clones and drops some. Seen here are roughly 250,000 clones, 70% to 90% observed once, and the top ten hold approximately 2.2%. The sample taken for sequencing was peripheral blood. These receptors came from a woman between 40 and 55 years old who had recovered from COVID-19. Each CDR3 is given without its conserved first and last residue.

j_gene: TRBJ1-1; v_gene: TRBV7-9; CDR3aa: ASSLKGIGTEAF
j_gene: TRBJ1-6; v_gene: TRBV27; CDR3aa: ASSFEGRGSPLH
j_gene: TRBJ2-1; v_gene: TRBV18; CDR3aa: ASSPPGARRGRPNEQF
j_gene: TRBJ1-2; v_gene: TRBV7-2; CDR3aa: ASSSQETGETIYGYT
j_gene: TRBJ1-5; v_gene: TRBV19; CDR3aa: ASSIRTQGYSNQPQH
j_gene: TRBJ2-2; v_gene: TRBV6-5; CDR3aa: ATTGWNTGELF
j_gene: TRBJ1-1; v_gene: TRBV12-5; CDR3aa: ASGQTYLEGRRTEAF
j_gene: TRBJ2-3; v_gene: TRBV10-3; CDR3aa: AISSGQGLSTDTQY
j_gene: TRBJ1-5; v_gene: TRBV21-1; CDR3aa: ASSTDRVFDQPQH
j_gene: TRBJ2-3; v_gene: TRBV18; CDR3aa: ASSPGQGSGPSTDTQY
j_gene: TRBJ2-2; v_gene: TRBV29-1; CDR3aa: SVGTGTENTGELF
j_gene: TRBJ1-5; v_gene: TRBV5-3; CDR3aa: ARSPRAVCHQPQH
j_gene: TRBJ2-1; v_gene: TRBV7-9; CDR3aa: ASSSPSGGPREQF
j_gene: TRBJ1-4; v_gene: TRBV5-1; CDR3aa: ASSRDHRGGNEKLF
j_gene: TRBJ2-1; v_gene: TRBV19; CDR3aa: ASSRSGGSYNEQF
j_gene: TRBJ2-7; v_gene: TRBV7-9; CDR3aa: ASSLAAAGDSEQY
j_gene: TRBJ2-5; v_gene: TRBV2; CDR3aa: ASSESVRGRGTQY
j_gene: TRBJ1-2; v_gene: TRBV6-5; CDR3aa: ASSSDPGTAYYGYT
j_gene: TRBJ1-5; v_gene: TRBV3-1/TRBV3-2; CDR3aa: ASSQDSGSPSQPQH
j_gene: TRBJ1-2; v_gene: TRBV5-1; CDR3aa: ASSLGPGNGYT
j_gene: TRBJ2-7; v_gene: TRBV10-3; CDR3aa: AISETSGAGSYEQY
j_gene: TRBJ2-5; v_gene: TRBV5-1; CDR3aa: ASSPDRKETQY
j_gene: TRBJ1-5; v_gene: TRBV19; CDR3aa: ASSMTRSNQPQH
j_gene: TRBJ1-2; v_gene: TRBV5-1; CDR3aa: ASRKGGDSRHYGYT
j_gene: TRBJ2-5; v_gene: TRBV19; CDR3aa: ASSITGTVRGTQY
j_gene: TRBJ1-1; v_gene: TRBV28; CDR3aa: ASSLSGHMNTEAF
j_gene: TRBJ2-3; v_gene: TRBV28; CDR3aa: ASSESAGGTSDTQY
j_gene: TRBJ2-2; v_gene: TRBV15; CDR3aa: ATRRGQANTGELF
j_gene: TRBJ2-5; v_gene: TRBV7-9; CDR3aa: ASSSWTSGGAETQY
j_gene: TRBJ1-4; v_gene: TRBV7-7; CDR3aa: ASSPSGTGGEKLF
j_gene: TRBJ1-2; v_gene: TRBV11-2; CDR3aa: ASSPNRNANYGYT
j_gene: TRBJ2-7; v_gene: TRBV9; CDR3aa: ASSVAGTGSYEQY
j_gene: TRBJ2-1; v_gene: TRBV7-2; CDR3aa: ASSLVELAGGDEQF
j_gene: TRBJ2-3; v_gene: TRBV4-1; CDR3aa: ASSLLPGTIKTDTQY
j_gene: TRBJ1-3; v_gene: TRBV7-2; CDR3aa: ASGNAGTSGNTIY
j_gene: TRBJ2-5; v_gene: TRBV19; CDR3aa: ASSSGRQETQY
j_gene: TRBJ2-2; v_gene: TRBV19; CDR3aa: ASSAPDRNTGELF
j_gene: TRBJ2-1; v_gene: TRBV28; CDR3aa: AVPGTGGRNEQF
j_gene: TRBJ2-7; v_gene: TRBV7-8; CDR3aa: ASSPGTSALYEQY
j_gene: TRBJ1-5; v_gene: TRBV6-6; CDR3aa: AVRKQGLDDQH
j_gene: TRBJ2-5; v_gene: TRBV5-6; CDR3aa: ASSFYGQGGQETQY
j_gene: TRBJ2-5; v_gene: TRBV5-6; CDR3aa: ASKWTGDNQETQY
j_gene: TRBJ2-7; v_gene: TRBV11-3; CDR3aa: ASSSHPGDEQY
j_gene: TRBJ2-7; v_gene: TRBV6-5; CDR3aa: ASSYSTGYEQY
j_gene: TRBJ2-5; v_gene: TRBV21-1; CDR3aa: ASSWGGSEY
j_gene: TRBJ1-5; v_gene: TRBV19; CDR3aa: ATTGFSNQPQH
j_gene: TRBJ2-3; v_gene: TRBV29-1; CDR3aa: SVDELAGGTDTQY
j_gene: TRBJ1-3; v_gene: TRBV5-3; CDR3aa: ARSFGASGNTIY
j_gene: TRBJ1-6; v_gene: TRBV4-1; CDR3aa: ASSPPGGRNSPLH
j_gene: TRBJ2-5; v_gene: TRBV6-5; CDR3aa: ASSYLGRGQETQY
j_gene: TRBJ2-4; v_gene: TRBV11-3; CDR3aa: ASSLGSGRTHLAKNIQY
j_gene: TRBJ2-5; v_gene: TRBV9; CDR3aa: ASSAILAGGRETQY